This T cell receptor beta chain appears in the sequencing data of a study of siplizumab effects on memory and regulatory T cells. Study results and limitations: Relative to controls at roughly 27%, mappable alloreactive CD4+ clones exhibited a mean Treg-derived proportion of less than 70% with siplizumab. Siplizumab significantly decreased alloreactive sequences from unstimulated CD4+ memory cells.

The assay was immunoSEQ multiplex PCR, and TCRdb's table has in-frame clones only and misses some. The table includes around 100,000 clones, roughly 92% detected once. Remarks on this clone: Its antigen is unidentified.

In germline, CDR1 is SEHNR, CDR2 FQNEAQ (reference sequence). The CDR3 runs to 16 residues. With V trimmed by 4 bases and J by 6 bases, 14 bases remained unmatched. This sequence joins TRBV7-9 and TRBJ1-2; 7 nucleotides match TRBD1. The clonotype comes from a human donor in good health. The sample comprised CD4+ T cells sorted from blood. The CDR3 nucleotides are TGTGCCAGCAGCTGGACGGACAGGCCGTTCCGTAATGGCTACACCTTC. The encoded protein is CASSWTDRPFRNGYTF.